Following are 21 T cell receptor beta chains from one sample sequenced in a study of tumor-infiltrating lymphocytes in localized non-small cell lung cancer. Repertoires were generated with immunoSEQ multiplex PCR, while TCRdb's copy carries only in-frame clones and drops some. The sample includes approximately 4,000 clones, 60% to 75% of them seen just once. Material for sequencing was uninvolved lung tissue not adjacent to the tumor. These receptors all come from a human donor with non-small cell lung cancer.

CDR3 residues: CASRPGTTGSGYTF. The CDR3 region has the DNA TGTGCCAGTAGACCGGGCACTACAGGGAGTGGCTACACCTTC. The chain employs TRBV19 and TRBJ1-2; D is perhaps TRBD1 (6 bases). V lost 6 bases and J 7 bases, leaving 18 bases between the germline ends. The CDR3 totals 14 residues. From germline, CDR1 is LNHDA and CDR2 SQIVND (reference sequence).

The V call is TRBV2, the J call TRBJ1-4; D is undetermined. V was shortened by 1 base and J by 8 bases, with 8 bases between the two germline ends. This CDR3 is built from 13 residues. In germline, CDR1 is SNHLY, CDR2 FYNNEI. CDR3 bases: TGTGCCAGCAGTGAAGGTCCGAAGGAAAAACTGTTTTTT. This translates into CASSEGPKEKLFF.

The rearrangement links TRBV28 to TRBJ1-4; no firm D call. CDR1 MDHEN and CDR2 SYDVKM come from the germline V gene. This CDR3 region has 14 residues. V lost 5 bases and J 8 bases, leaving 15 bases between the germline ends. The CDR3 DNA is TGTGCCAGCAGTAGCCCCGGGATTAGGGAAAAACTGTTTTTT. It translates to CASSSPGIREKLFF.

CDR3 DNA: TGTGCCAGCAGATTAGAGGGGGCTGGCTATGGCTACACCTTC. Its protein product is CASRLEGAGYGYTF. J is TRBJ1-2 and V is TRBV28, with 7 positions matching TRBD1. The CDR3 spans 14 residues. The germline V gene has CDR1 MDHEN and CDR2 SYDVKM. Germline trimming cut 6 bases from V and 4 bases from J; bases unmatched to any gene: 8.

About this clone itself: The sample holds other DNA sequences that translate to the same CDR3. This chain joins TRBV5-1 and TRBJ2-7; 11 bases are shared with TRBD1. The germline CDR1 and CDR2 sequences are SGHRS and YFSETQ. CDR3 length equals 14 residues. J lost 4 bases, V lost 4 bases, and 4 bases had no gene match. This CDR3 reads CASSPGQGGYEQYF. CDR3 nucleotide sequence: TGCGCCAGCAGCCCGGGACAGGGGGGGTACGAGCAGTACTTC.

The V gene is TRBV6-5, the J gene TRBJ1-5; the match to TRBD1 covers 7 bases. V trimming: 5 bases; J trimming: 0 bases; junction bases outside the gene matches: 4. CDR3 length: 15 amino acids. Germline CDR1 reads MNHEY; CDR2 reads SVGAGI. The CDR3 loop reads CASSLQGFSNQPQHF. The CDR3 bases are TGTGCCAGCAGTCTACAGGGGTTTAGCAATCAGCCCCAGCATTTT.

The rearrangement uses TRBV28 and TRBJ1-6; D is undetermined. CDR3 length: 16 amino acids. CDR1 is MDHEN, CDR2 SYDVKM, per germline. Deletions cut 0 bases from V and 5 bases from J, with 11 bases between. The CDR3, as DNA: TGTGCCAGCAGTTTATGGTCGATTGGGGATAATTCACCCCTCCACTTT. Translation gives CASSLWSIGDNSPLHF.

This rearrangement joins TRBV28 to TRBJ1-5; D might be TRBD1 (5 bases). This CDR3 comprises 17 residues. CDR1 is MDHEN and CDR2 is SYDVKM in the germline V gene. The V and J ends lost 2 bases and 5 bases respectively, with 19 bases between them. The chain's CDR3 is CASSLGFSQGRYQPQHF. As DNA, the CDR3 is TGTGCCAGCAGTTTAGGGTTCAGTCAGGGCAGGTATCAGCCCCAGCATTTT. Supplemented by reference TRBV28 and TRBJ1-5, the full variable domain reads DVKVTQSSRYLVKRTGEKVFLECVQDMDHENMFWYRQDPGLGLRLIYFSYDVKMKEKGDIPEGYSVSREKKERFSLILESASTNQTSMYLCASSLGFSQGRYQPQHFGDGTRLSIL.

This clone is classed as medium-sized (0.01 to 0.1%). The V call is TRBV6-6, the J call TRBJ2-4; no clear D. This CDR3 comprises 15 residues. CDR1 is MNHNY and CDR2 is SVGAGI in the germline V gene (reference sequence). V was shortened by 0 bases and J by 0 bases, with 6 bases between the two germline ends. CDR3 nucleotides: TGTGCCAGCAGTTACTCGCTGGGAGCCAAAAACATTCAGTACTTC. This sequence encodes CASSYSLGAKNIQYF.

This clone was recorded a few times. The chain recombines TRBV28 with TRBJ1-5; D is ambiguous. Looked up from germline, CDR1 is MDHEN and CDR2 is SYDVKM. V lost 7 bases to trimming and J lost 3 bases, with 10 bases between them. This CDR3 has 13 residues. The CDR3 sequence is CASISAINQPQHF. CDR3 nucleotide sequence: TGTGCCAGCATCTCGGCGATCAATCAGCCCCAGCATTTT.

This clone has a single count. This rearrangement joins TRBV7-8 to TRBJ2-6; unclear D gene. V lost 4 bases, J lost 5 bases, and 21 bases lay in between. Germline CDR1 SGHVS, CDR2 FQNEAQ. The CDR3 has 18 residues. The CDR3, as DNA: TGTGCCAGCAGCTACGTAAGTTACCCACAAAGTCGGGCCAACGTCCTGACTTTC. Translation gives CASSYVSYPQSRANVLTF.

The J gene is TRBJ2-7, the V gene TRBV5-5; TRBD2 is a possible D gene (5 bases). Between the trimmed V and J ends, which lost 1 base and 6 bases, there was a span of 8 bases. The CDR3 sequence is 12 residues long. Germline V lookup: CDR1 SGHKS, CDR2 YYEKEE (reference sequence). CDR3 in DNA: TGTGCCAGCAGCTTGACGGGATCCGAGCAGTACTTC. This translates into CASSLTGSEQYF.

The table lists this clone with a few counts. The genes are TRBV2 and TRBJ2-7; D is ambiguous. Germline V gene data show CDR1 as SNHLY and CDR2 as FYNNEI. This CDR3 has 15 residues. V lost 5 bases, J lost 3 bases, and 17 bases lay in between. For the CDR3, the DNA is TGTGCCAGCAGTCCGGAGTTTAGCCGCCACTACGAGCAGTACTTC. Its protein is CASSPEFSRHYEQYF.

The rearrangement links TRBV2 to TRBJ1-1; tentative D call: TRBD1 (6 bases). The CDR3 covers 15 residues. The germline gives CDR1 SNHLY, CDR2 FYNNEI. The V end lost 7 bases, the J end lost 3 bases, and 18 bases lay between the germline ends. CDR3 bases: TGTGCCAGCATAGAAGGTAGAGGGGGGTACACTGAAGCTTTCTTT. Encoded protein: CASIEGRGGYTEAFF.

This clone was seen more than once but under ten times. The chain carries TRBV15 and TRBJ2-5; unclear D gene. The CDR3 loop spans 15 amino acids. The ends were cut back, 0 bases at V and 2 bases at J, with 10 bases in the middle. CDR1 LNHNV and CDR2 YYDKDF come from the germline V gene (reference sequence). The CDR3 DNA reads TGTGCCACCAGCAGAGAGCTTGGCGCGCAAGAGACCCAGTACTTC. This sequence encodes CATSRELGAQETQYF.

The chain is built from TRBV15 and TRBJ1-2, with 7 bases fitting TRBD1. The CDR3 spans 15 residues. V lost 0 bases, J lost 5 bases, and 6 bases stayed unmatched. Germline V lookup: CDR1 LNHNV, CDR2 YYDKDF (reference sequence). CDR3 nucleotide sequence: TGTGCCACCAGCAGAGATGAGGGGGCGATATATGGCTACACCTTC. It encodes CATSRDEGAIYGYTF.

This clone occurred once. The rearrangement uses TRBV6-5 and TRBJ2-2; 7 nucleotides match TRBD1. From germline, CDR1 is MNHEY and CDR2 SVGAGI. The length of the CDR3 is 15 residues. The J segment lost 5 bases and the V segment lost 0 bases, leaving 3 bases of the junction unmatched. The CDR3 nucleotides read TGTGCCAGCAGTTACTCGGTACAGGGGACCGGGGAGCTGTTTTTT. Its protein is CASSYSVQGTGELFF.

The J gene is TRBJ2-6, the V gene TRBV5-1; TRBD2 matches at 7 bases. The trim removed 3 bases at V and 0 bases at J, leaving 0 bases unmatched. From germline, CDR1 is SGHRS and CDR2 YFSETQ. The CDR3 runs to 15 residues. This CDR3 reads CASSWEGSGANVLTF. The CDR3 coding sequence is TGCGCCAGCAGCTGGGAGGGCTCTGGGGCCAACGTCCTGACTTTC. The variable domain in full, completed from reference TRBV5-1 and TRBJ2-6, reads KAGVTQTPRYLIKTRGQQVTLSCSPISGHRSVSWYQQTPGQGLQFLFEYFSETQRNKGNFPGRFSGRQFSNSRSEMNVSTLELGDSALYLCASSWEGSGANVLTFGAGSRLTVL.

The chain employs TRBV5-6 and TRBJ2-1; no clear D. Germline loops: CDR1 SGHDT, CDR2 YYEEEE. The CDR3 totals 12 residues. Trimming pared 4 bases from V and 7 bases from J, leaving 9 bases between. CDR3 residues: CASSASVNEQFF. CDR3 coding DNA: TGTGCCAGCAGCGCCAGTGTAAATGAGCAGTTCTTC. Complete variable domain (other parts from reference TRBV5-6 and TRBJ2-1): DAGVTQSPTHLIKTRGQQVTLRCSPKSGHDTVSWYQQALGQGPQFIFQYYEEEERQRGNFPDRFSGHQFPNYSSELNVNALLLGDSALYLCASSASVNEQFFGPGTRLTVL.

The chain employs TRBV28 and TRBJ2-7; D is unclear. The CDR3 runs 14 residues. The germline gives CDR1 MDHEN, CDR2 SYDVKM. Trimming stripped 10 bases from V and 4 bases from J, with 20 bases between. In DNA, the CDR3 is TGTGCCACCCGAGTAGCCCGAGGCGCGTACGAGCAGTACTTC. Amino acids: CATRVARGAYEQYF.

The chain joins TRBV5-1 to TRBJ2-7, with a weak D call TRBD2 (5 bases). CDR1 SGHRS and CDR2 YFSETQ come from the germline V gene. V was pared by 0 bases and J by 3 bases, with 10 bases between. CDR3 length: 14 residues. The CDR3 loop reads CASSLGAGGYEQYF. CDR3 bases: TGCGCCAGCAGCTTGGGTGCGGGCGGCTACGAGCAGTACTTC.